This TCR beta chain was recorded in a study of a mutant IDH1 vaccine in newly diagnosed glioma. On the study more broadly: The start of vaccination came 4-6 weeks after radiotherapy alone, or with temozolomide cycles. Beforehand, treatment had been radiotherapy, temozolomide, or both; the majority received both. Study observations and caveats: Vaccination elicited immune responses in roughly 93% of patients.

The J segment lost 5 bases and the V segment lost 1 base, leaving 7 bases of the junction unmatched. CDR1 SGHTA and CDR2 FQGNSA come from the germline V gene. This CDR3 has 15 residues. Specified time point: week 47, end of study. It was 300 ug of mutant IDH1 20-mer peptide that made up each vaccine dose, given with topical imiquimod. Each patient was administered eight vaccinations, scheduled in weeks 1, 3, 5, 7, 11, 15, 19 and 23. Repertoires were generated with immunoSEQ multiplex PCR, while TCRdb's copy carries only in-frame clones and drops some. This repertoire shows tens of thousands of clones, approximately 80% found once; its top ten account for about 17%. A word on this clone: What it binds is not known.

The V gene is TRBV7-2, the J gene TRBJ2-5, with 7 bases aligning to TRBD2. The TCR was taken from a young man with glioma. Some clones in this sample may be carry-over from other donors' samples. This material consisted of PBMCs, taken from a glioma patient whose treatment included an IDH1 peptide vaccine. The chain's CDR3 is CASSLDSGNVETQYF. The CDR3 DNA follows: TGTGCCAGCAGCTTAGACAGCGGGAATGTGGAGACCCAGTACTTC. Drawing the rest from reference TRBV7-2 and TRBJ2-5, the complete variable domain is GAGVSQSPSNKVTEKGKDVELRCDPISGHTALYWYRQSLGQGLEFLIYFQGNSAPDKSGLPSDRFSAERTGGSVSTLTIQRTQQEDSAVYLCASSLDSGNVETQYFGPGTRLLVL.